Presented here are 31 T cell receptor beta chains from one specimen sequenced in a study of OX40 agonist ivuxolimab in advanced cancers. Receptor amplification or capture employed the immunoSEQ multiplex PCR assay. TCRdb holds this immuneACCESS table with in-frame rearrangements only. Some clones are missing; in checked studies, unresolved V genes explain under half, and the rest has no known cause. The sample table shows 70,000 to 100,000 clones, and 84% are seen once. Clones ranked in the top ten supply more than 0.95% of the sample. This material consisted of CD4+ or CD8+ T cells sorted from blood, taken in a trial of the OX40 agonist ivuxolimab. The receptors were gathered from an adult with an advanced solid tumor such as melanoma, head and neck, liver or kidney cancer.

The DNA for the CDR3 is TGTGCCAGCAGCCCGGGGCCTAACACCGGGGAGCTGTTTTTT. As protein: CASSPGPNTGELFF. This chain joins TRBV11-3 and TRBJ2-2; D is possibly TRBD1 or TRBD2 (5 bases each). CDR3 length equals 14 residues. Germline assignment: CDR1 SGHNT and CDR2 YENEEA. Deletions cut 5 bases from V and 2 bases from J, with 9 bases between. Complete variable domain (other parts from reference TRBV11-3 and TRBJ2-2): EAGVVQSPRYKIIEKKQPVAFWCNPISGHNTLYWYLQNLGQGPELLIRYENEEAVDDSQLPKDRFSAERLKGVDSTLKIQPAELGDSAVYLCASSPGPNTGELFFGEGSRLTVL.

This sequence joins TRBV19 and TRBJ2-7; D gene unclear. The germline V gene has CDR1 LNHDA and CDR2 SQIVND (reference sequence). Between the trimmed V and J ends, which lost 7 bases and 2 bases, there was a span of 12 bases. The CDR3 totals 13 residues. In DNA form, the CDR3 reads TGTGCCAGTATCAAGGACGGAACCTACGAGCAGTACGTC. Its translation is CASIKDGTYEQYV.

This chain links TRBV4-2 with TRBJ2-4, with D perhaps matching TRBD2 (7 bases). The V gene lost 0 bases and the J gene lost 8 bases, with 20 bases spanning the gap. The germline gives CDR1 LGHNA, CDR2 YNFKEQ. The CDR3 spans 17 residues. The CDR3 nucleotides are TGTGCCAGCAGCCAAGATTTTCTCGGGGGGCAACGGGACATTCAGTACTTC. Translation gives CASSQDFLGGQRDIQYF.

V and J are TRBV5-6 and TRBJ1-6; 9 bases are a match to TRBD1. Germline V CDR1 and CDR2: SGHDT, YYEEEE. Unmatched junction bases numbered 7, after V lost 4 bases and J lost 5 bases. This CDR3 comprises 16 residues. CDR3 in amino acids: CASSHPRTGDNSPLHF. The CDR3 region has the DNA TGTGCCAGCAGCCACCCCCGGACAGGGGATAATTCACCCCTCCACTTT.

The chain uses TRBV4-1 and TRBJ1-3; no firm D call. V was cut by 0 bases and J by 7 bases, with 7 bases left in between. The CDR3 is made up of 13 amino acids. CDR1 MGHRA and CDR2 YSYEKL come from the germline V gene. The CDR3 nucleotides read TGCGCCAGCAGCCAAGAAGGGAGGAACACCATATATTTT. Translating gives CASSQEGRNTIYF.

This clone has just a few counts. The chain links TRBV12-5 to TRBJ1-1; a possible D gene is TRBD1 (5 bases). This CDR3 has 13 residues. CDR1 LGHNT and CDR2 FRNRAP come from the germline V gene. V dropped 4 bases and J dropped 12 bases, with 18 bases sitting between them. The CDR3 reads CASGSSSGTRTFF. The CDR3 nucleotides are TGTGCTAGTGGTTCGTCCTCCGGGACGAGAACTTTCTTT.

The CDR3 protein is CASSLGDTDQPQHF. The CDR3 nucleotides read TGTGCCAGCAGCTTAGGGGACACCGACCAGCCCCAGCATTTT. The rearrangement uses TRBV7-9 and TRBJ1-5; TRBD1 might be the D (6 bases). Trimming left V 1 base short and J 7 bases short, with 11 bases between. The germline V gene encodes CDR1 SEHNR and CDR2 FQNEAQ (reference sequence). CDR3 length: 14 amino acids.

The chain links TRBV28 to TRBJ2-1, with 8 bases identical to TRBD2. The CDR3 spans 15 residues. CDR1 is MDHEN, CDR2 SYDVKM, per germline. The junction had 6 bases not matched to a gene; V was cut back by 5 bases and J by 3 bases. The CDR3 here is CASSPGGTNYNEQFF. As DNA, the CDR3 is TGTGCCAGCAGTCCGGGGGGGACCAACTACAATGAGCAGTTCTTC. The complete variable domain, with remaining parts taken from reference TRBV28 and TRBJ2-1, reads DVKVTQSSRYLVKRTGEKVFLECVQDMDHENMFWYRQDPGLGLRLIYFSYDVKMKEKGDIPEGYSVSREKKERFSLILESASTNQTSMYLCASSPGGTNYNEQFFGPGTRLTVL.

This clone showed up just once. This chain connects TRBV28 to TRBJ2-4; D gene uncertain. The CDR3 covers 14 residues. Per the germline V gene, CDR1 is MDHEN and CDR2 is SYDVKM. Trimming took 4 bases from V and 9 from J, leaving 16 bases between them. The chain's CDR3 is CASSSPPAGFIQYF. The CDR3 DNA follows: TGTGCCAGCAGTTCCCCCCCGGCCGGGTTCATTCAGTACTTC.

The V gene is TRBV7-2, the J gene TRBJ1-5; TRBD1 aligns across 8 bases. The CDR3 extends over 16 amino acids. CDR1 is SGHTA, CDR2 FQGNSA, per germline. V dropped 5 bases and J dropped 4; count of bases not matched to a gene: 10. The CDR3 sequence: CASSTGQGGRNQPQHF. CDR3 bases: TGTGCCAGCAGCACCGGACAGGGCGGAAGGAATCAGCCCCAGCATTTT.

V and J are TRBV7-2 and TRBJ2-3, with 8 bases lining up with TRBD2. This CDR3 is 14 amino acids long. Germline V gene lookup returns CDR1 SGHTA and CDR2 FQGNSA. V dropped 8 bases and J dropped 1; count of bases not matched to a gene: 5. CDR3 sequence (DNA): TGTGCCAGCGCTAGGCGGGGGGGCACAGATACGCAGTATTTT. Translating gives CASARRGGTDTQYF.

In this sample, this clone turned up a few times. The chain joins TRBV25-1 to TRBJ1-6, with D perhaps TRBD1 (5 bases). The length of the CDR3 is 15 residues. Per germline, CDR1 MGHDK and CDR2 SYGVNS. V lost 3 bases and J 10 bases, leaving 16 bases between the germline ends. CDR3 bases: TGTGCCAGCAGTGATGGGGGAGGGATCAGATCACCCCTCCACTTT. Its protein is CASSDGGGIRSPLHF.

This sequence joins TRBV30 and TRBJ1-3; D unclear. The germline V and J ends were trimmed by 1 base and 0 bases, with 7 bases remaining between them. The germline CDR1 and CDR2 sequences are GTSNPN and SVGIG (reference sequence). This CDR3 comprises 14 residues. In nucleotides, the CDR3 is TGTGCCTGGAGTGGGCAGCTCTCTGGAAACACCATATATTTT. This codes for CAWSGQLSGNTIYF.

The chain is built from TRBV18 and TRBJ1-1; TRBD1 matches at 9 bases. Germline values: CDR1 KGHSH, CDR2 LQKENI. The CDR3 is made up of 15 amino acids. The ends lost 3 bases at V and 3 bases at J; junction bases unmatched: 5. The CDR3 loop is CASSPSQGAYTEAFF. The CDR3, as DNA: TGTGCCAGCTCACCCTCACAGGGGGCGTACACTGAAGCTTTCTTT.

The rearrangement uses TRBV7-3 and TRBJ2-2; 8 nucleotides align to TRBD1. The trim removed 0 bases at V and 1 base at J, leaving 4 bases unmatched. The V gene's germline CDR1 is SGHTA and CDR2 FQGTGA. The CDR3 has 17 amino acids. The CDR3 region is CASSLTRQGKNTGELFF. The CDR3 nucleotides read TGTGCCAGCAGCTTAACACGACAGGGGAAGAACACCGGGGAGCTGTTTTTT.

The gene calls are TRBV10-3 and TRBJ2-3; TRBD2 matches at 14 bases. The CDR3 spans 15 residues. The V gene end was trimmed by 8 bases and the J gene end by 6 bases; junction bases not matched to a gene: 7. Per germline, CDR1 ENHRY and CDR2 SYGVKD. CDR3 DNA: TGTGCCATCCGAGGACTAGCGGGGGGAGGGGATACGCAGTATTTT. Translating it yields CAIRGLAGGGDTQYF.

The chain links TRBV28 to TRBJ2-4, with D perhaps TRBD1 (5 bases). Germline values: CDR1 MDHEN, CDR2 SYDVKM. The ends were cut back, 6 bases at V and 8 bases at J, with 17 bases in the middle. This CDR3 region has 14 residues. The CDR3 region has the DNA TGTGCCAGCAGCTTTGGGGCCGCCCCGGACATTCAGTACTTC. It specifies CASSFGAAPDIQYF.

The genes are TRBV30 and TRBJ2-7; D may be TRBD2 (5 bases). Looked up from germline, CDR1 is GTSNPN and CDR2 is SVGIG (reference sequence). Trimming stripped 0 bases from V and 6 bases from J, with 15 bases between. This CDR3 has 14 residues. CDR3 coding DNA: TGTGCCTGGAGTGTATATATGGATCGGGGCGAGCAGTACTTC. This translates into CAWSVYMDRGEQYF.

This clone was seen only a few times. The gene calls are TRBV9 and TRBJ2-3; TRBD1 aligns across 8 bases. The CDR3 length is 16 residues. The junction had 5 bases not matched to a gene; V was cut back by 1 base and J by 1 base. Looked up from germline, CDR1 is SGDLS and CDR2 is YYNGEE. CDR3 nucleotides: TGTGCCAGCAGCGTAACCGGGACAGGCCGCACAGATACGCAGTATTTT. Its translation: CASSVTGTGRTDTQYF.

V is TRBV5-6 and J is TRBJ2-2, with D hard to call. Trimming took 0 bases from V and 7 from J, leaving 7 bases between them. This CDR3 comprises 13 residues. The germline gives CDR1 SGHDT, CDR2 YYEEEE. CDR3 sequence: CASSLVFGGELFF. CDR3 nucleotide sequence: TGTGCCAGCAGCTTGGTTTTTGGCGGGGAGCTGTTTTTT.

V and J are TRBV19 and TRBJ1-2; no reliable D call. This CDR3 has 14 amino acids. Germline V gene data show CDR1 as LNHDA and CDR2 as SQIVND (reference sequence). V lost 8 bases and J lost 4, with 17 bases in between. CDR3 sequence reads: CASAIIGPFYGYTF. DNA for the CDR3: TGTGCCAGTGCCATAATAGGGCCTTTCTATGGCTACACCTTC.

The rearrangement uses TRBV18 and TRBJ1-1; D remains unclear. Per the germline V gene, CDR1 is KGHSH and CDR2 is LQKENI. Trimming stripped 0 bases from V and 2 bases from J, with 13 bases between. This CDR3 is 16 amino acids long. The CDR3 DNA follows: TGTGCCAGCTCACCACCGGCGTCTCTTGTAAACACTGAAGCTTTCTTT. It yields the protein CASSPPASLVNTEAFF.

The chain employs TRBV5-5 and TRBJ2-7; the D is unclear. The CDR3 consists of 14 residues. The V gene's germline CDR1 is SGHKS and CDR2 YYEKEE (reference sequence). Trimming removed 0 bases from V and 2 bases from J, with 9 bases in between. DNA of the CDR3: TGTGCCAGCAGCTTGGGCCAGGAGACCTACGAGCAGTACTTC. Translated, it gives CASSLGQETYEQYF.

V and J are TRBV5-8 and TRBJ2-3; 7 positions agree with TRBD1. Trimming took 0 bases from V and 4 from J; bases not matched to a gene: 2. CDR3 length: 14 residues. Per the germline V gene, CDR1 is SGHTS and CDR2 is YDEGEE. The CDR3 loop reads CASSLGQGPDTQYF. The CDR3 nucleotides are TGTGCCAGCAGCTTGGGACAGGGACCAGATACGCAGTATTTT.

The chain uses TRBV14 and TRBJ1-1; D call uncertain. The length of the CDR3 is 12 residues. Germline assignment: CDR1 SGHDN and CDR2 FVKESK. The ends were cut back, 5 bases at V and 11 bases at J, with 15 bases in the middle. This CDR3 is CASSRDLSLAFF. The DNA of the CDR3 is TGTGCCAGCAGCAGAGACCTAAGTTTGGCTTTCTTT.

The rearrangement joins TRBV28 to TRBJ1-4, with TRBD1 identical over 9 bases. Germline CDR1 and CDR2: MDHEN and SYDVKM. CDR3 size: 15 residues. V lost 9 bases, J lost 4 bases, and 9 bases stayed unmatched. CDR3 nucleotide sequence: TGTGCCAGTAGTCGAACGGGACAGGGTAATGAAAAACTGTTTTTT. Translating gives CASSRTGQGNEKLFF.

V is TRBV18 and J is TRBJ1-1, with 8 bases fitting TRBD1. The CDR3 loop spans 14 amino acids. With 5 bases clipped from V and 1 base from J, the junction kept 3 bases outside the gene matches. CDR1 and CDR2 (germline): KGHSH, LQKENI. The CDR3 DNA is TGTGCCAGCTCATCAGGGGGCACGAACACTGAAGCTTTCTTT. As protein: CASSSGGTNTEAFF.

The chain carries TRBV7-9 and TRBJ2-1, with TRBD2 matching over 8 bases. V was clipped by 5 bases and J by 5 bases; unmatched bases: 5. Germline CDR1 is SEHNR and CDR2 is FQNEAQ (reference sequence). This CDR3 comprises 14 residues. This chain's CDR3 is CASSPAGANNEQFF. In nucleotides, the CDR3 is TGTGCCAGCAGCCCAGCGGGGGCTAACAATGAGCAGTTCTTC.

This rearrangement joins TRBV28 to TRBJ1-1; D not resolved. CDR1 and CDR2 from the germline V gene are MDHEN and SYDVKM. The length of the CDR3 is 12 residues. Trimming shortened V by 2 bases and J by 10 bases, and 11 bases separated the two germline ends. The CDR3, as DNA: TGTGCCAGCAGTTTAACAGCAGTCAGAGCTTTCTTT. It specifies CASSLTAVRAFF.

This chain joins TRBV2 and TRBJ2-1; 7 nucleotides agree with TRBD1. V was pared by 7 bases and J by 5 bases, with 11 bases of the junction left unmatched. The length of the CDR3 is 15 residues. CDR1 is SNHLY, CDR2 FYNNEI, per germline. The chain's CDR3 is CASKVAGTANNEQFF. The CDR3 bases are TGTGCCAGCAAAGTGGCAGGGACAGCGAACAATGAGCAGTTCTTC.

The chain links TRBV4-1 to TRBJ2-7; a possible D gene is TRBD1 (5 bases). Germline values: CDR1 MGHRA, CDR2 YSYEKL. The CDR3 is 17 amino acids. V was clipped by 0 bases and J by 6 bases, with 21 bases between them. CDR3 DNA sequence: TGCGCCAGCAGCCAAGATTTTATGGGTCAGGGAAGGGGCGAGCAGTACTTC. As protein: CASSQDFMGQGRGEQYF.